This entry lists 24 T cell receptor beta chains sequenced from one sample in a study of blood T cell repertoires in COVID-19 (dated by TCRdb to the early 2020s). The library was made by the immunoSEQ multiplex PCR assay. Held by TCRdb, this immuneACCESS table contains in-frame sequences only and omits some clones. Under half of the omission traces to an unresolved V gene where checked; the cause of the rest is unknown. Here the sample has 100,000 or so clones; approximately 90% occur a single time. Roughly 4% of the sample is in the top ten clones. What was sequenced was peripheral blood. Receptors were obtained from a woman aged 45 to 65 in a cohort sampled during active COVID-19.

The chain is built from TRBV6-6 and TRBJ1-1; TRBD1 is a possible D gene (6 bases). There are 15 residues in the CDR3. Trimming cost V 3 bases and J 6 bases, with 17 bases left between them. Germline CDR1 reads MNHNY; CDR2 reads SVGAGI (reference sequence). CDR3: CASSYGGAGTAEAFF. The CDR3 nucleotides read TGTGCCAGCAGTTATGGGGGGGCGGGGACCGCTGAAGCTTTCTTT.

The chain has TRBV19 and TRBJ2-7; D not certain. The CDR3 has 12 residues. Germline V gene lookup returns CDR1 LNHDA and CDR2 SQIVND (reference sequence). V dropped 7 bases and J dropped 0 bases, with 7 bases sitting between them. CDR3 region: CASIGDSYEQYF. The CDR3 DNA follows: TGTGCCAGTATCGGAGACTCCTACGAGCAGTACTTC.

V usage is TRBV7-8 and J usage is TRBJ1-6; TRBD1 matches 7 bases. In germline, CDR1 is SGHVS, CDR2 FQNEAQ. Trimming took 4 bases from V and 7 from J; bases not matched to a gene: 16. The CDR3 totals 18 residues. The CDR3 region has the DNA TGTGCCAGCAGCTCTAAACCCATCTACAGGGGTGGAAATTCACCCCTCCACTTT. It yields the protein CASSSKPIYRGGNSPLHF.

CDR3 in amino acids: CASNAGQGNYGYTF. CDR3 coding DNA: TGTGCCAGCAACGCCGGACAGGGCAACTATGGCTACACCTTC. V and J are TRBV6-6 and TRBJ1-2; the match to TRBD1 covers 8 bases. The V gene's germline CDR1 is MNHNY and CDR2 SVGAGI (reference sequence). V lost 7 bases to trimming and J lost 2 bases; unmatched junction nucleotides: 6. The CDR3 is made up of 14 amino acids.

The chain joins TRBV5-1 to TRBJ2-2; 7 bases line up with TRBD1. With 4 bases clipped from V and 1 base from J, the junction kept 10 bases outside the gene matches. Germline V CDR1 and CDR2: SGHRS, YFSETQ. This CDR3 is 17 amino acids long. The CDR3: CASSLNRGAGNTGELFF. In DNA form, the CDR3 reads TGCGCCAGCAGCCTCAACAGGGGTGCGGGGAACACCGGGGAGCTGTTTTTT. Together with reference TRBV5-1 and TRBJ2-2, the CDR3 gives the full variable domain: KAGVTQTPRYLIKTRGQQVTLSCSPISGHRSVSWYQQTPGQGLQFLFEYFSETQRNKGNFPGRFSGRQFSNSRSEMNVSTLELGDSALYLCASSLNRGAGNTGELFFGEGSRLTVL.

The rearrangement joins TRBV28 to TRBJ1-5, with TRBD1 matching 12 bases. The CDR3 is 17 amino acids. V lost 6 bases, J lost 1 base, and 7 bases stayed unmatched. The germline gives CDR1 MDHEN, CDR2 SYDVKM. CDR3 nucleotide sequence: TGTGCCAGCAGCTTACCGGGACAGGGGGCGAGCAATCAGCCCCAGCATTTT. This gives the protein CASSLPGQGASNQPQHF.

This chain joins TRBV19 and TRBJ2-3; D is ambiguous. The CDR3 covers 14 residues. V was cut by 0 bases and J by 7 bases, with 11 bases left in between. Germline V gene lookup returns CDR1 LNHDA and CDR2 SQIVND (reference sequence). The CDR3 coding sequence is TGTGCCAGTAGTATAGATTACGCGAAAAATACGCAGTATTTT. As protein: CASSIDYAKNTQYF. The variable domain in full, completed from reference TRBV19 and TRBJ2-3, reads DGGITQSPKYLFRKEGQNVTLSCEQNLNHDAMYWYRQDPGQGLRLIYYSQIVNDFQKGDIAEGYSVSREKKESFPLTVTSAQKNPTAFYLCASSIDYAKNTQYFGPGTRLTVL.

The chain carries TRBV5-1 and TRBJ2-1; the D gene is possibly TRBD2 (6 bases). The CDR3 sequence is 16 residues long. Looked up from germline, CDR1 is SGHRS and CDR2 is YFSETQ. Trimming removed 3 bases from V and 0 bases from J, with 13 bases in between. CDR3 coding DNA: TGCGCCAGCAGCTACTCCGGGACTGCCTCCTACAATGAGCAGTTCTTC. This encodes CASSYSGTASYNEQFF.

This sequence joins TRBV2 and TRBJ2-3, with 7 bases lining up with TRBD2. The CDR3 sequence is 14 residues long. J was trimmed by 0 bases and V by 8 bases; bases with no gene match: 5. Germline values: CDR1 SNHLY, CDR2 FYNNEI. The CDR3 is CASGGRDSTDTQYF. CDR3 sequence (DNA): TGTGCCAGCGGTGGGAGGGATAGCACAGATACGCAGTATTTT.

This clone was counted between two and nine times. The J gene is TRBJ1-2, the V gene TRBV4-2, with D possibly TRBD1 on 5 matching bases. Germline CDR1 is LGHNA and CDR2 is YNFKEQ. This CDR3 has 16 amino acids. Trimming stripped 0 bases from V and 6 bases from J, with 17 bases between. CDR3 protein: CASSQELLARVHGYTF. CDR3 DNA: TGTGCCAGCAGCCAAGAACTCCTTGCCAGGGTCCATGGCTACACCTTC.

The CDR3 protein is CASSHSRTSYEQYF. The CDR3, as DNA: TGCGCCAGCAGCCATTCCCGGACTAGCTACGAGCAGTACTTC. The genes are TRBV4-1 and TRBJ2-7; TRBD2 matches at 7 bases. The ends lost 3 bases at V and 3 bases at J; junction bases unmatched: 5. The CDR3 runs 14 residues. Germline V gene sequence: CDR1 MGHRA, CDR2 YSYEKL.

The chain recombines TRBV5-1 with TRBJ1-6; D not certain. CDR3 length: 14 amino acids. The germline V and J ends were trimmed by 3 bases and 7 bases, with 11 bases remaining between them. CDR1 and CDR2 from the germline V gene are SGHRS and YFSETQ. The CDR3 nucleotides read TGCGCCAGCAGCTCAGACGGAGCGAATTCACCCCTCCACTTT. It translates to CASSSDGANSPLHF.

The chain combines TRBV7-4 with TRBJ2-7, with a weak D call TRBD2 (6 bases). V lost 7 bases and J 0 bases, leaving 16 bases between the germline ends. The CDR3 is made up of 15 amino acids. From germline, CDR1 is SGHVT and CDR2 SQSDAQ. The CDR3 is CASTWTGENSYEQYF. The CDR3 DNA is TGTGCCAGCACTTGGACGGGGGAAAACTCCTACGAGCAGTACTTC.

The chain couples TRBV28 to TRBJ2-3; 7 positions match TRBD2. There are 21 residues in the CDR3. Germline V gives CDR1 MDHEN, CDR2 SYDVKM. The ends lost 5 bases at V and 4 bases at J; junction bases unmatched: 27. The DNA for the CDR3 is TGTGCCAGCAGTCCCCTCCGTGGGAGGGCCGACCACGATTTAAGGGCAGATACGCAGTATTTT. Its translation: CASSPLRGRADHDLRADTQYF.

The V and J genes are TRBV7-9 and TRBJ1-5; no firm D call. V lost 1 base, J lost 6 bases, and 7 bases lay in between. The CDR3 length is 13 residues. CDR1 is SEHNR and CDR2 is FQNEAQ in the germline V gene (reference sequence). CDR3 amino acids: CASSLDRVQPQHF. The CDR3 region has the DNA TGTGCCAGCAGCTTAGATCGGGTTCAGCCCCAGCATTTT.

The chain couples TRBV27 to TRBJ2-1, with D perhaps matching TRBD2 (6 bases). Looked up from germline, CDR1 is MNHEY and CDR2 is SMNVEV (reference sequence). The CDR3 covers 14 residues. Trimming shortened V by 4 bases and J by 8 bases, and 15 bases separated the two germline ends. The CDR3 DNA follows: TGTGCCAGCAGTTCCCTGACCCGGGACTATGAGCAGTTCTTC. Protein sequence: CASSSLTRDYEQFF.

This chain joins TRBV3-1 (or the pseudogene TRBV3-2) and TRBJ1-5; a weak D match, TRBD1 (6 bases). The germline V and J ends were trimmed by 3 bases and 4 bases, with 10 bases remaining between them. From germline, CDR1 is LGHDT and CDR2 YNNKEL (reference sequence). This CDR3 is built from 14 residues. CDR3 protein: CASSHEGGNQPQHF. The CDR3 DNA follows: TGTGCCAGCAGCCATGAAGGGGGTAATCAGCCCCAGCATTTT.

The rearrangement uses TRBV6-1 and TRBJ2-2, with 7 positions matching TRBD1. The germline gives CDR1 MNHNS, CDR2 SASEGT. The CDR3 loop spans 14 amino acids. Trimming took 10 bases from V and 0 from J; bases not matched to a gene: 5. In nucleotides, the CDR3 is TGTGCCACGGGACAGCCTTCGAACACCGGGGAGCTGTTTTTT. Its protein product is CATGQPSNTGELFF.

This chain uses TRBV2 with TRBJ2-2; D is ambiguous. The CDR3 length is 16 residues. V gave up 6 bases and J gave up 1 base, with 15 bases separating them. Germline CDR1 and CDR2: SNHLY and FYNNEI. DNA of the CDR3: TGTGCCAGCAGCAAAGCGCTCCCGGGGAACACCGGGGAGCTGTTTTTT. This codes for CASSKALPGNTGELFF.

The chain links TRBV7-9 to TRBJ2-5; 13 nucleotides match TRBD2. This CDR3 spans 16 amino acids. The V and J ends lost 1 base and 4 bases, in that order; junction bases with no gene match: 3. Germline lookup yields CDR1 SEHNR and CDR2 FQNEAQ (reference sequence). The CDR3 reads CASSLVGLAGRETQYF. CDR3 sequence (DNA): TGTGCCAGCAGCTTAGTGGGACTAGCGGGGAGAGAGACCCAGTACTTC.

J is TRBJ2-3 and V is TRBV7-3, with 8 bases that match TRBD2. From germline, CDR1 is SGHTA and CDR2 FQGTGA. Losses at the gene ends were 2 bases for V and 1 base for J; bases not matched to a gene: 20. The CDR3 loop spans 21 amino acids. The CDR3 loop is CASSLEAHTGARGARTDTQYF. The CDR3 DNA reads TGTGCCAGCAGCTTAGAGGCCCACACGGGGGCGCGGGGGGCTCGCACAGATACGCAGTATTTT.

The gene calls are TRBV18 and TRBJ2-3, with 11 bases identical to TRBD2. With V trimmed by 0 bases and J by 3 bases, 5 bases remained unmatched. Looked up from germline, CDR1 is KGHSH and CDR2 is LQKENI. CDR3 size: 17 residues. In DNA, the CDR3 is TGTGCCAGCTCACCACCGTTTAGCGGGGGGGCAACAGATACGCAGTATTTT. It translates to CASSPPFSGGATDTQYF.

V gene TRBV9 combines with J gene TRBJ2-5; TRBD1 matches 9 bases. V was clipped by 2 bases and J by 5 bases; unmatched bases: 4. Per the germline V gene, CDR1 is SGDLS and CDR2 is YYNGEE. There are 14 residues in the CDR3. DNA for the CDR3: TGTGCCAGCAGCGTGGACAGGGGTAGGGAGACCCAGTACTTC. Residues: CASSVDRGRETQYF.

The chain employs TRBV19 and TRBJ2-7; TRBD2 aligns across 7 bases. CDR1 LNHDA and CDR2 SQIVND come from the germline V gene (reference sequence). The CDR3 runs 14 residues. V was clipped by 4 bases and J by 3 bases; unmatched bases: 6. This chain's CDR3 is CASSRGRGDYEQYF. In DNA form, the CDR3 reads TGTGCCAGTAGTAGGGGTCGGGGGGACTACGAGCAGTACTTC.